This passage covers 26 T cell receptor beta chains from one sample sequenced in a study of cytomegalovirus exposure and HLA in healthy donors. The repertoire was sequenced with immunoSEQ multiplex PCR; TCRdb's copy has only in-frame clones and lacks some. The table has over 150,000 clones, 80% to 90% seen once. The sample consisted of PBMCs. Source of these receptors: a man aged 18 to 29 in good health and CMV-seropositive.

This chain joins TRBV7-8 and TRBJ1-2; 7 bases agree with TRBD1. The CDR3 runs 15 residues. The V gene end was trimmed by 8 bases and the J gene end by 0 bases; junction bases not matched to a gene: 9. The germline CDR1 and CDR2 sequences are SGHVS and FQNEAQ. The CDR3 spells CASRDSIGPNYGYTF. DNA of the CDR3: TGTGCCAGCCGGGACAGTATAGGACCTAACTATGGCTACACCTTC.

The chain has TRBV7-2 and TRBJ2-7; 9 bases are a match to TRBD2. This CDR3 is built from 18 residues. Germline values: CDR1 SGHTA, CDR2 FQGNSA. Trimming at V came to 4 bases and at J to 0 bases, leaving 13 bases not matched to a gene. CDR3 protein: CASSSPSRAGGSSYEQYF. CDR3 coding DNA: TGTGCCAGCAGCTCCCCTTCTCGGGCGGGGGGGAGCTCCTACGAGCAGTACTTC.

In this sample, this clone turned up a few times. The chain employs TRBV7-2 and TRBJ2-4; TRBD1 agrees at 7 bases. This CDR3 spans 13 amino acids. CDR1 is SGHTA, CDR2 FQGNSA, per germline. The J segment lost 5 bases and the V segment lost 4 bases, leaving 2 bases of the junction unmatched. For the CDR3, the DNA is TGTGCCAGCAGCTACAGGGGCCAAAACATTCAGTACTTC. Translation gives CASSYRGQNIQYF.

The rearrangement links TRBV12-5 to TRBJ2-7; 8 nucleotides align to TRBD2. CDR1 is LGHNT and CDR2 is FRNRAP in the germline V gene. The V and J ends lost 2 bases and 3 bases, in that order; junction bases with no gene match: 12. The CDR3 length is 17 residues. The CDR3 sequence: CASGLSTTVSGSYEQYF. The CDR3 DNA reads TGTGCTAGTGGTTTGTCAACCACGGTAAGCGGGAGCTACGAGCAGTACTTC.

The V call is TRBV9, the J call TRBJ1-1; the match to TRBD1 covers 7 bases. This CDR3 has 15 amino acids. Trimming removed 4 bases from V and 3 bases from J; junction bases left unmatched: 9. Germline-derived CDR1 and CDR2 are SGDLS and YYNGEE. The CDR3 spells CASSSAGQLDTEAFF. CDR3 DNA: TGTGCCAGCAGCTCGGCGGGACAGCTCGACACTGAAGCTTTCTTT.

The CDR3 sequence: CASSPTGIGYGYTF. DNA of the CDR3: TGTGCCAGCAGCCCCACAGGGATTGGGTATGGCTACACCTTC. The V call is TRBV6-5, the J call TRBJ1-2, with a weak D call TRBD1 (6 bases). The V end lost 6 bases, the J end lost 5 bases, and 16 bases lay between the germline ends. Looked up from germline, CDR1 is MNHEY and CDR2 is SVGAGI. This CDR3 has 14 amino acids.

This clone was seen a handful of times. The gene calls are TRBV7-9 and TRBJ1-1; a possible D gene is TRBD1 (5 bases). Per germline, CDR1 SEHNR and CDR2 FQNEAQ (reference sequence). V gave up 1 base and J gave up 4 bases, with 13 bases separating them. There are 15 residues in the CDR3. CDR3 sequence (DNA): TGTGCCAGCAGCTTAGGCGACAGTGCCTCCACTGAAGCTTTCTTT. This sequence encodes CASSLGDSASTEAFF.

The chain uses TRBV2 and TRBJ2-1; 9 nucleotides line up with TRBD1. The CDR3 is made up of 15 amino acids. CDR1 is SNHLY and CDR2 is FYNNEI in the germline V gene. The junction had 11 bases not matched to a gene; V was cut back by 2 bases and J by 12 bases. The CDR3 sequence is CASSEMGQGGPGQFF. The CDR3 coding sequence is TGTGCCAGCAGTGAAATGGGACAGGGAGGGCCGGGGCAGTTCTTC.

The chain combines TRBV7-3 with TRBJ1-3, with 7 bases identical to TRBD1. V lost 4 bases and J lost 8; bases outside the gene matches: 5. Germline V gives CDR1 SGHTA, CDR2 FQGTGA. CDR3 size: 13 residues. The CDR3 nucleotides are TGTGCCAGCAGCTCGCAGGGGGGAGACACCATATATTTT. Translation gives CASSSQGGDTIYF.

V is TRBV6-5 and J is TRBJ2-2, with 7 positions matching TRBD1. The germline gives CDR1 MNHEY, CDR2 SVGAGI. The CDR3 consists of 14 residues. Germline trimming cut 5 bases from V and 6 bases from J; bases unmatched to any gene: 6. CDR3 nucleotides: TGTGCCAGCAGTGTCGACAGGGTGTCCGGGGAGCTGTTTTTT. Its protein is CASSVDRVSGELFF.

In its sample, this clone was seen many times. The rearrangement uses TRBV14 and TRBJ2-1, with D possibly TRBD1 on 5 matching bases. Germline assignment: CDR1 SGHDN and CDR2 FVKESK. Trimming cost V 10 bases and J 0 bases, with 10 bases left between them. The CDR3 has 13 residues. Here the CDR3 reads CATGQNSYNEQFF. The CDR3 DNA reads TGTGCCACAGGGCAGAACTCCTACAATGAGCAGTTCTTC.

This chain joins TRBV27 and TRBJ2-1; 8 bases line up with TRBD2. CDR3 length: 15 amino acids. V lost 5 bases and J lost 4; bases outside the gene matches: 7. Germline CDR1 is MNHEY and CDR2 is SMNVEV (reference sequence). The CDR3 protein is CASSALAAAYNEQFF. In DNA, the CDR3 is TGTGCCAGCAGTGCACTAGCGGCGGCGTACAATGAGCAGTTCTTC.

This clone was detected only a few times. The J gene is TRBJ1-5, the V gene TRBV4-1; D is perhaps TRBD1 (6 bases). Trimming shortened V by 5 bases and J by 11 bases, and 22 bases separated the two germline ends. Looked up from germline, CDR1 is MGHRA and CDR2 is YSYEKL. The CDR3 sequence is 15 residues long. The CDR3 reads CASSVSGTQGLAQHF. For the CDR3, the DNA is TGCGCCAGCAGCGTAAGTGGAACACAGGGATTGGCCCAGCATTTT.

The chain couples TRBV15 to TRBJ2-2; weak D call: TRBD1 (5 bases). This CDR3 is 14 amino acids long. The V end was cut by 7 bases, the J end by 4 bases, with 13 bases between. Germline loops: CDR1 LNHNV, CDR2 YYDKDF (reference sequence). The CDR3 bases are TGTGCCACCACTTGGGGCAGCCCCACCGGGGAGCTGTTTTTT. It is translated as CATTWGSPTGELFF.

The V and J genes are TRBV18 and TRBJ2-5; TRBD2 agrees at 10 bases. V was pared by 6 bases and J by 4 bases, with 5 bases of the junction left unmatched. Germline lookup yields CDR1 KGHSH and CDR2 LQKENI. This CDR3 contains 14 residues. The CDR3: CASSSSGGSETQYF. CDR3 coding DNA: TGTGCCAGCTCCTCTAGCGGGGGCTCAGAGACCCAGTACTTC.

This chain joins TRBV15 and TRBJ2-1; 11 nucleotides align to TRBD2. The CDR3 sequence is 12 residues long. CDR1 is LNHNV and CDR2 is YYDKDF in the germline V gene (reference sequence). V was pared by 9 bases and J by 8 bases, with 3 bases of the junction left unmatched. This CDR3 reads CATSGGGDEQFF. The CDR3 DNA reads as TGTGCCACTAGCGGGGGGGGCGATGAGCAGTTCTTC.

This chain connects TRBV4-2 to TRBJ2-7; 9 bases line up with TRBD2. The CDR3 covers 16 residues. The ends lost 2 bases at V and 0 bases at J; junction bases unmatched: 5. Germline CDR1 is LGHNA and CDR2 is YNFKEQ. This CDR3 reads CASSQIAGDSSYEQYF. CDR3 DNA: TGTGCCAGCAGCCAAATAGCGGGAGACTCCTCCTACGAGCAGTACTTC.

This rearrangement joins TRBV9 to TRBJ2-3, with a tentative D call TRBD2 (6 bases). The V and J ends lost 4 bases and 0 bases respectively, with 15 bases between them. CDR3 length equals 16 residues. Per germline, CDR1 SGDLS and CDR2 YYNGEE. The CDR3 here is CASSRGPLASTDTQYF. CDR3 sequence (DNA): TGTGCCAGCAGCCGGGGCCCTCTAGCGAGCACAGATACGCAGTATTTT.

In its sample, this clone was seen a few times. The chain links TRBV29-1 to TRBJ1-3; the match to TRBD1 covers 7 bases. The trim removed 7 bases at V and 4 bases at J, leaving 4 bases unmatched. The CDR3 totals 12 residues. From germline, CDR1 is SQVTM and CDR2 ANQGSEA. CDR3 sequence reads: CSAKTGGNTIYF. CDR3 coding DNA: TGCAGCGCTAAGACAGGGGGAAACACCATATATTTT.

The chain carries TRBV7-7 and TRBJ1-1; D remains ambiguous. Germline values: CDR1 SSHAT, CDR2 FNYEAQ (reference sequence). CDR3 length equals 15 residues. The V gene lost 5 bases and the J gene lost 5 bases, with 18 bases spanning the gap. CDR3 nucleotide sequence: TGTGCCAGCAGCCCAGACCGGGCGGGTCATACTGAAGCTTTCTTT. It specifies CASSPDRAGHTEAFF.

The CDR3 nucleotides read TGTGCCAGCAGTCACGGCAGGGCGGTGGGGACTGAAGCTTTCTTT. Protein sequence: CASSHGRAVGTEAFF. The chain uses TRBV7-9 and TRBJ1-1; maybe TRBD1 (5 bases). CDR3 length: 15 residues. The germline gives CDR1 SEHNR, CDR2 FQNEAQ (reference sequence). V was clipped by 6 bases and J by 5 bases, with 19 bases between them.

This chain links TRBV5-6 with TRBJ1-2, with D unresolved. The V end lost 4 bases, the J end lost 8 bases, and 12 bases lay between the germline ends. The germline V gene has CDR1 SGHDT and CDR2 YYEEEE. The CDR3 consists of 12 residues. CDR3: CASSPDGVGYTF. The CDR3 DNA reads TGTGCCAGCAGCCCTGACGGGGTCGGCTACACCTTC. Together with reference TRBV5-6 and TRBJ1-2, the CDR3 gives the full variable domain: DAGVTQSPTHLIKTRGQQVTLRCSPKSGHDTVSWYQQALGQGPQFIFQYYEEEERQRGNFPDRFSGHQFPNYSSELNVNALLLGDSALYLCASSPDGVGYTFGSGTRLTVV.

This clone has more than one count but fewer than ten. This sequence joins TRBV15 and TRBJ2-7; 10 bases align to TRBD2. Trimming at V came to 5 bases and at J to 4 bases, leaving 8 bases not matched to a gene. This CDR3 region has 15 residues. Germline V CDR1 and CDR2: LNHNV, YYDKDF (reference sequence). As DNA, the CDR3 is TGTGCCACCAGCTCGCGGACTAGCGGCCTGTACGAGCAGTACTTC. It codes for CATSSRTSGLYEQYF.

The J gene is TRBJ1-5, the V gene TRBV7-2; 11 nucleotides line up with TRBD1. The germline V gene encodes CDR1 SGHTA and CDR2 FQGNSA. The CDR3 is 14 residues long. The V segment lost 8 bases and the J segment 5 bases; nucleotides outside the gene matches: 5. CDR3 loop: CASQGQGAYQPQHF. The DNA for the CDR3 is TGTGCCAGCCAAGGACAGGGGGCCTATCAGCCCCAGCATTTT.

V usage is TRBV10-3 and J usage is TRBJ1-5; TRBD1 might be the D (6 bases). CDR1 and CDR2 (germline): ENHRY, SYGVKD. The CDR3 has 14 residues. Between the trimmed V and J ends, which lost 2 bases and 7 bases, there was a span of 12 bases. CDR3 nucleotides: TGTGCCATCAGTGAGGGGGGCGCAGGGCAGCCCCAGCATTTT. It codes for CAISEGGAGQPQHF.

This clone was seen only once. The chain links TRBV6-1 to TRBJ2-3; 9 nucleotides line up with TRBD2. In germline, CDR1 is MNHNS, CDR2 SASEGT. Losses at the gene ends were 1 base for V and 2 bases for J; bases not matched to a gene: 4. The CDR3 is made up of 16 amino acids. The CDR3 coding sequence is TGTGCCAGCAGTGAAGGGTCTAGCGGGACCACAGATACGCAGTATTTT. This translates into CASSEGSSGTTDTQYF.